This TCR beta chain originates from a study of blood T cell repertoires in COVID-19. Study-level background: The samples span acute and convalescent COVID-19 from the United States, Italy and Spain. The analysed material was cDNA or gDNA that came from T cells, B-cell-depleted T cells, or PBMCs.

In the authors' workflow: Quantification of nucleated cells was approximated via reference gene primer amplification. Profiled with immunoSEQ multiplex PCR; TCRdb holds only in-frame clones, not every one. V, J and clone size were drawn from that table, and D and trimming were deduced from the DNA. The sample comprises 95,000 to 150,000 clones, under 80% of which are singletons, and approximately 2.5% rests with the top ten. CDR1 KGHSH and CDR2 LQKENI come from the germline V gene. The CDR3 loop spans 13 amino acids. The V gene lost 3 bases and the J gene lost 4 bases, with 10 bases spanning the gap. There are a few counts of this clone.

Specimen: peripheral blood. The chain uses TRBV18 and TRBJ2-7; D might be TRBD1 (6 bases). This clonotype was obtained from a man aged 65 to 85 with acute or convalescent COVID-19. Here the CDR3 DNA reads TGTGCCAGCTCACCGGAGGACAGTTACGAGCAGTACTTC. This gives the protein CASSPEDSYEQYF.